These T cell receptor beta chains were read from a single sample in a study of cytomegalovirus exposure and HLA in healthy donors. TCRdb's copy holds only in-frame clones and misses some; the assay was immunoSEQ multiplex PCR. Of 150,000 to 200,000 clones in the sample, over 70% were seen once. What was sequenced was PBMCs. The receptors here all came from a man aged 45-65 years in good health and CMV-seronegative. The CDR3 runs from the conserved cysteine through the conserved F or W.

J gene: TRBJ2-2
V gene: TRBV7-7
CDR3 protein: CASSLGGSGELFF

J gene: TRBJ2-7
V gene: TRBV7-8
CDR3 protein: CASSSRGTGETYEQYF

J gene: TRBJ2-2
V gene: TRBV27
CDR3 protein: CASSSTTQKLFF

J gene: TRBJ2-5
V gene: TRBV11-3
CDR3 protein: CASSPGDRKTQYF

J gene: TRBJ1-4
V gene: TRBV6-1
CDR3 protein: CASSTDRGGKLFF

J gene: TRBJ1-4
V gene: TRBV5-1
CDR3 protein: CASSLSGEREKLFF

J gene: TRBJ2-2
V gene: TRBV5-4
CDR3 protein: CASSETSSNTGELFF

J gene: TRBJ1-2
V gene: TRBV11-2
CDR3 protein: CASSRDREYGYTF

J gene: TRBJ1-1
V gene: TRBV15
CDR3 protein: CATSRQDRLNTEAFF

J gene: TRBJ1-1
V gene: TRBV7-6
CDR3 protein: CASKLQGAANTEAFF

J gene: TRBJ1-1
V gene: TRBV10-3
CDR3 protein: CAISGPTGVTAFF

J gene: TRBJ1-2
V gene: TRBV5-5
CDR3 protein: CASSQSIQTRGYTF

J gene: TRBJ1-2
V gene: TRBV27
CDR3 protein: CASKGQAPMMGGYTF

J gene: TRBJ1-5
V gene: TRBV2
CDR3 protein: CASSEAQSHQPQHF

J gene: TRBJ1-5
V gene: TRBV29-1
CDR3 protein: CSVGSNQPQHF

J gene: TRBJ2-3
V gene: TRBV2
CDR3 protein: CASRTDTDTQYF

J gene: TRBJ2-2
V gene: TRBV4-3
CDR3 protein: CASSQRTGSNTGELFF

J gene: TRBJ2-2
V gene: TRBV30
CDR3 protein: CAWRWRAGGIGELFF

J gene: TRBJ2-5
V gene: TRBV6-1
CDR3 protein: CASRLTGGPAGEQYF

J gene: TRBJ2-3
V gene: TRBV12-5
CDR3 protein: CASGLGTGDTQYF

J gene: TRBJ1-5
V gene: TRBV7-2
CDR3 protein: CASSLAGQGHQPQHF

J gene: TRBJ1-3
V gene: TRBV4-1
CDR3 protein: CASSPQGSGNTIYF

J gene: TRBJ2-5
V gene: TRBV5-1
CDR3 protein: CASSGTGREETQYF

J gene: TRBJ1-1
V gene: TRBV19
CDR3 protein: CASTVFGGPNTEAFF

J gene: TRBJ2-2
V gene: TRBV4-2
CDR3 protein: CASSQGGGELFF

J gene: TRBJ2-2
V gene: TRBV7-9
CDR3 protein: CASGGTGNTGELFF